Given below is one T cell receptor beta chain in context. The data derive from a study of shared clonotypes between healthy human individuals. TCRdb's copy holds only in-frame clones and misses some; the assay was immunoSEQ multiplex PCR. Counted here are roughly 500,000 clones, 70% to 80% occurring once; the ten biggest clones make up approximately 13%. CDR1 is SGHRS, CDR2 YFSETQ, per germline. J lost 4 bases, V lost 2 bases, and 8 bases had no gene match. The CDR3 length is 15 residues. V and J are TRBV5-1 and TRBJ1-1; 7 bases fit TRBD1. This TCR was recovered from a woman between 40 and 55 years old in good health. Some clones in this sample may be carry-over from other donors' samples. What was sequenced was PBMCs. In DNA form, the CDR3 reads TGCGCCAGCAGCTTCCGACAGGGTTGGGGCACTGAAGCTTTCTTT. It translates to CASSFRQGWGTEAFF.